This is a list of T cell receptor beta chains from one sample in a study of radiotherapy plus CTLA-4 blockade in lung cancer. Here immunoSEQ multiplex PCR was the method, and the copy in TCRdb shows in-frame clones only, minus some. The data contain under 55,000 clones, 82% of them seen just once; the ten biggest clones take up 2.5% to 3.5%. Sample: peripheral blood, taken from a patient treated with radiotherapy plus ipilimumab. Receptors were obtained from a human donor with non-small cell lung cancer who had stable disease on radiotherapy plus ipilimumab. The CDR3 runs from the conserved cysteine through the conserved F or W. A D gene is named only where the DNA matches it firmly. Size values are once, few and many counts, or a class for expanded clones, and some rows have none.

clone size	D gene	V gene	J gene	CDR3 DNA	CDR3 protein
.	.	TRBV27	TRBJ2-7	TGTGCCAGCAGTTTAAACGGGAACTCCTACGAGCAGTACTTC	CASSLNGNSYEQYF
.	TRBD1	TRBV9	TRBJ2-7	TGTGCCAGCAGCCTGACAGGGGGCTACTACGAGCAGTACTTC	CASSLTGGYYEQYF
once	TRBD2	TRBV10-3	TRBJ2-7	TGTGCCATCAGTGACCCGCCGGGACTACCCGATTACGAGCAGTACTTC	CAISDPPGLPDYEQYF
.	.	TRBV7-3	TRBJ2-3	TGTGCCAGCAGCTTAAGTACCGCCGGGGGTACGCAGTATTTT	CASSLSTAGGTQYF
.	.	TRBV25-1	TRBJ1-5	TGTGCCAGCAGTGGCAGGGAGGTGAATCAGCCCCAGCATTTT	CASSGREVNQPQHF
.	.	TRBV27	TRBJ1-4	TGTGCCAGCAGTTTAGGGGAGGGGCAAAATGAAAAACTGTTTTTT	CASSLGEGQNEKLFF
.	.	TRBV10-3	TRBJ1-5	TGTGCCATCAGTGAAGGCGGGGGAAATCAGCCCCAGCATTTT	CAISEGGGNQPQHF
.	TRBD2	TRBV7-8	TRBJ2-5	TGTGCCAGCAGCCCCCGGGAGGGAGAGACCCAGTACTTC	CASSPREGETQYF
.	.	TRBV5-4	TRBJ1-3	TGTGCCAGCAGCTCCGAAGCGGGAAACACCATATATTTT	CASSSEAGNTIYF
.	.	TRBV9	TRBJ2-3	TGTGCCAGCAGCGCCCCGACGACGGGAAGCACAGATACGCAGTATTTT	CASSAPTTGSTDTQYF
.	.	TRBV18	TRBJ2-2	TGTGCCAGCTCACCAACGGGGGGCTCGAACACCGGGGAGCTGTTTTTT	CASSPTGGSNTGELFF
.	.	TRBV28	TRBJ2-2	TGTGCCAGCAGTACGCCTGGCGGAAACACCGGGGAGCTGTTTTTT	CASSTPGGNTGELFF
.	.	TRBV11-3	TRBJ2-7	TGCGCCAGCAGCTTAGGGGCCGGAGGCGAGCAGTACTTC	CASSLGAGGEQYF
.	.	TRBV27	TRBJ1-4	TGTGCCAGCAGTTTCAGGGGTAGAGAAAAACTGTTTTTT	CASSFRGREKLFF
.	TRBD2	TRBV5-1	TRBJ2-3	TGCGCCAGCAGCTCAAGACACCCCCCGGGACTAGCGGGAAGCACAGATACGCAGTATTTT	CASSSRHPPGLAGSTDTQYF
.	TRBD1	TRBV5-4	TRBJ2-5	TGTGCCAGCAGCTTAATACAGGGGGAGACCCAGTACTTC	CASSLIQGETQYF
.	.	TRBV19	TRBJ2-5	TGTGCCAGTAGTATAGGGTCCCTATCGAAGGAGACCCAGTACTTC	CASSIGSLSKETQYF
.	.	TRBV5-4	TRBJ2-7	TGTGCCAGCAGCTTGAGAGGGTCGGACGAGCAGTACTTC	CASSLRGSDEQYF
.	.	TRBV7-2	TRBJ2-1	TGTGCCAGCAGCTTGGGCCTTCGGGTCGCAGGGAATGAGCAGTTCTTC	CASSLGLRVAGNEQFF
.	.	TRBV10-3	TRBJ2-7	TGTGCCATCGCCCGGGTCCCCGACGAGCAGTACTTC	CAIARVPDEQYF
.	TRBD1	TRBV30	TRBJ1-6	TGTGCCTGGAGGGCGACAGGGTCCAGTAATTCACCCCTCCACTTT	CAWRATGSSNSPLHF
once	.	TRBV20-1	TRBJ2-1	TGCAGTGCCCTGGGACTTACTGATCAGTTCTTC	CSALGLTDQFF
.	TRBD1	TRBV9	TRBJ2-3	TGTGCCAGCAGCCCGCCTACCTCAGGGGGCACGCAGTATTTT	CASSPPTSGGTQYF
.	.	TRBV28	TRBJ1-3	TGTGCCAGCAGTTATCAGGCTGGAAACACCATATATTTT	CASSYQAGNTIYF
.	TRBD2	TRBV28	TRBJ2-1	TGTGCCAGCAGCTCTGGTTCCGCGGGAGACTACAATGAGCAGTTCTTC	CASSSGSAGDYNEQFF